This record covers a single T cell receptor beta chain. As yet, its antigen is unknown. The individuals who served as donors were healthy Caucasians living in Russia, aged roughly 6 to 90. The sample comes from a study of blood T cells in healthy people across ages. Overall study: About one barcoded TCR beta cDNA was captured per two T cells. Study results and caveats: Reliance upon unsorted PBMCs precluded definitive naive versus antigen-experienced comparison. Higher diversity and more naive CD4+ cells were features of long-lived donors, compared to aged donors.

The CDR3 runs 16 residues. CDR1 and CDR2 (germline): SGHRS, YFSETQ. V trimming: 7 bases; J trimming: 9 bases; junction bases outside the gene matches: 17. A second PCR of roughly 7 to 11 cycles used a sample-barcoded 5' primer and a J-beta primer mix. One entry per CDR3 protein, called by TCRdb with MiXCR from the 5' RACE reads. The table has fewer than 800,000 distinct CDR3 sequences, roughly 21% seen once. The sequenced material came from blood. The chain combines TRBV5-1 with TRBJ2-1, with TRBD2 matching 9 bases. This clonotype was sampled from a man between 70 and 80 years old in good health. CDR3 DNA: TGCGCCAGCTCTAAGGCCGGGACTAGCATCCGAGCTGAGCAGTTCTTC. Its protein product is CASSKAGTSIRAEQFF.